This TCR beta chain was identified in a study of control samples from healthy donors and cancer patients. CDR3 length equals 15 residues. Trimming took 1 base from V and 0 from J, leaving 10 bases between them. Germline CDR1 is SGHAT and CDR2 is FQDESV (reference sequence). Only in-frame clones appear in the TCRdb table, and some are missing; sequencing was by immunoSEQ multiplex PCR. The sample records tens of thousands of clones, about 93% being singletons. The V and J genes are TRBV11-1 and TRBJ2-7, with D perhaps matching TRBD1 (5 bases). The TCR sequence derives from a woman aged 50 to 60 in good health. The source material was blood. As DNA, the CDR3 is TGTGCCAGCAGCTTAGTCGACAGTAGCTCCTACGAGCAGTACTTC. It encodes CASSLVDSSSYEQYF.